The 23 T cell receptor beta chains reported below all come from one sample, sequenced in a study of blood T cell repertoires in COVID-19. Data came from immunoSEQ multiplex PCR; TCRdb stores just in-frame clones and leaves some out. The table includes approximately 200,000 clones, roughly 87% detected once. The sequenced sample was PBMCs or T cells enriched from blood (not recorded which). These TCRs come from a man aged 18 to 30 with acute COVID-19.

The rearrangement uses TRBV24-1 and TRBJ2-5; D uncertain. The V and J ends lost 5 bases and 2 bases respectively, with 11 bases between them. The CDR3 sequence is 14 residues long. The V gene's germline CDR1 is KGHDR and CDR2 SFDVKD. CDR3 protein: CATSGWSSQETQYF. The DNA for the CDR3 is TGTGCCACCAGTGGTTGGAGTTCGCAAGAGACCCAGTACTTC.

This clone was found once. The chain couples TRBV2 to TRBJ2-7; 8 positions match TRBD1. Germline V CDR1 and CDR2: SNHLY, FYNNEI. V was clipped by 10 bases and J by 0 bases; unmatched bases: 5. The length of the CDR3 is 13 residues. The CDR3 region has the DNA TGTGCCACTGGACAGGGTTTCTCCTACGAGCAGTACTTC. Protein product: CATGQGFSYEQYF.

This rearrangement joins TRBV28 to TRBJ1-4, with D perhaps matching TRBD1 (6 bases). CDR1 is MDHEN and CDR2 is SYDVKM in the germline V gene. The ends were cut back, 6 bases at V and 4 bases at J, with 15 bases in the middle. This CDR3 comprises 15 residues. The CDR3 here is CASRDDRTFNEKLFF. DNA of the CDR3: TGTGCCAGCAGAGACGACAGGACCTTTAATGAAAAACTGTTTTTT.

CDR3 sequence reads: CASSPGTGKANYGYTF. The CDR3 coding sequence is TGCGCCAGCAGCCCGGGGACAGGAAAAGCTAACTATGGCTACACCTTC. The chain recombines TRBV5-1 with TRBJ1-2, with 8 positions matching TRBD1. CDR1 is SGHRS and CDR2 is YFSETQ in the germline V gene. The CDR3 length is 16 residues. V lost 4 bases, J lost 0 bases, and 8 bases stayed unmatched. Together with reference TRBV5-1 and TRBJ1-2, the CDR3 gives the full variable domain: KAGVTQTPRYLIKTRGQQVTLSCSPISGHRSVSWYQQTPGQGLQFLFEYFSETQRNKGNFPGRFSGRQFSNSRSEMNVSTLELGDSALYLCASSPGTGKANYGYTFGSGTRLTVV.

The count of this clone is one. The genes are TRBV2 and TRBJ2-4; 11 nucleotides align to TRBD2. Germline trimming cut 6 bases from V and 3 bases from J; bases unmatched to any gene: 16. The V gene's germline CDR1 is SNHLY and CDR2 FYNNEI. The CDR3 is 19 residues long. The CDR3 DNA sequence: TGTGCCAGCAGGGAGAAACTAGCGGGAGCGTCTCCGGTCAAAAACATTCAGTACTTC. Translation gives CASREKLAGASPVKNIQYF.

CDR3 nucleotides: TGTGCCAGCTCACCTAAGGGCAGCGGGACTAGCGGGATGGTGAATGAGCAGTTCTTC. It codes for CASSPKGSGTSGMVNEQFF. The chain employs TRBV18 and TRBJ2-1, with 13 bases identical to TRBD2. This CDR3 has 19 residues. In germline, CDR1 is KGHSH, CDR2 LQKENI. The V segment lost 3 bases and the J segment 7 bases; nucleotides outside the gene matches: 15.

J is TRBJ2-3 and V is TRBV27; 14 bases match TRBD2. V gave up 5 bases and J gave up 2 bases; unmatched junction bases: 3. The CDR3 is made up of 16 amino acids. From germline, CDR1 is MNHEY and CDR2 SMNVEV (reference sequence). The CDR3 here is CASSGLAGGYTDTQYF. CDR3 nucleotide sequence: TGTGCCAGCAGTGGACTAGCGGGAGGCTACACAGATACGCAGTATTTT.

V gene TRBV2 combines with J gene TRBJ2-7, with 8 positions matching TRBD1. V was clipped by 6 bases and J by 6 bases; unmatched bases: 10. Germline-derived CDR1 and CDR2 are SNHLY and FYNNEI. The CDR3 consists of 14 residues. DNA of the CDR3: TGTGCCAGCAGCGCGGACAGGGCCATAGGCGAGCAGTACTTC. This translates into CASSADRAIGEQYF.

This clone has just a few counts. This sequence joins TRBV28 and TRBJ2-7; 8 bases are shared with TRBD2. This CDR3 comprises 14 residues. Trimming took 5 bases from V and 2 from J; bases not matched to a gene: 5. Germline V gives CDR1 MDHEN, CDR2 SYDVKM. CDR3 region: CASSPGLVTYEQYF. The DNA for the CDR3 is TGTGCCAGCAGTCCGGGACTAGTAACCTACGAGCAGTACTTC. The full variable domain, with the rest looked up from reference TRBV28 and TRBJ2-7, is DVKVTQSSRYLVKRTGEKVFLECVQDMDHENMFWYRQDPGLGLRLIYFSYDVKMKEKGDIPEGYSVSREKKERFSLILESASTNQTSMYLCASSPGLVTYEQYFGPGTRLTVT.

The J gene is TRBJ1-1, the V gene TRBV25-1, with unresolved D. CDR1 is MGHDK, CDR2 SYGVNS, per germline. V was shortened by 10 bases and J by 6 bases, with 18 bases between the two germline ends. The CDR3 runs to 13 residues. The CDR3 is CATSEATVPEAFF. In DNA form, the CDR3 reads TGTGCCACCTCGGAAGCAACAGTACCTGAAGCTTTCTTT. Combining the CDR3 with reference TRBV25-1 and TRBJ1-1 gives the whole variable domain EADIYQTPRYLVIGTGKKITLECSQTMGHDKMYWYQQDPGMELHLIHYSYGVNSTEKGDLSSESTVSRIRTEHFPLTLESARPSHTSQYLCATSEATVPEAFFGQGTRLTVV.

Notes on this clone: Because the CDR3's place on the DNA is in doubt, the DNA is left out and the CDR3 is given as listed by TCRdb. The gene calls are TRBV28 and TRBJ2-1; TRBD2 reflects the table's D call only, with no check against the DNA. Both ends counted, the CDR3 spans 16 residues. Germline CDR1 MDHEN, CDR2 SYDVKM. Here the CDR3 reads CASSSSGLASYDEQFF.

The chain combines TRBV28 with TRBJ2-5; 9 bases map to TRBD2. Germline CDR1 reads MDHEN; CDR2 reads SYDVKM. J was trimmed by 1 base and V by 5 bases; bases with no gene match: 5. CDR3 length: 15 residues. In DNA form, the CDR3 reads TGTGCCAGCAGTCCTCTAGCGGGGCCCCAAGAGACCCAGTACTTC. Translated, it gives CASSPLAGPQETQYF.

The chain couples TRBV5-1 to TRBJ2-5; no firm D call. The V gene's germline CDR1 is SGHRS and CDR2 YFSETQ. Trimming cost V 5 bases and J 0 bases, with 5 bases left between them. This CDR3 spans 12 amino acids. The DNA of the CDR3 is TGCGCCAGCAGGCCGGACCAAGAGACCCAGTACTTC. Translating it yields CASRPDQETQYF. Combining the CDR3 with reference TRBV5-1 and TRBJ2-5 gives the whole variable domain KAGVTQTPRYLIKTRGQQVTLSCSPISGHRSVSWYQQTPGQGLQFLFEYFSETQRNKGNFPGRFSGRQFSNSRSEMNVSTLELGDSALYLCASRPDQETQYFGPGTRLLVL.

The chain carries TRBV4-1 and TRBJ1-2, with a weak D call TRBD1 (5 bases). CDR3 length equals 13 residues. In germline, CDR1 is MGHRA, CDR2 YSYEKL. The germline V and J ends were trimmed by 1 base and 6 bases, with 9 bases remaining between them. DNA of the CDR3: TGCGCCAGCAGCCAAGCGGGGGGGGATGGCTACACCTTC. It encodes CASSQAGGDGYTF.

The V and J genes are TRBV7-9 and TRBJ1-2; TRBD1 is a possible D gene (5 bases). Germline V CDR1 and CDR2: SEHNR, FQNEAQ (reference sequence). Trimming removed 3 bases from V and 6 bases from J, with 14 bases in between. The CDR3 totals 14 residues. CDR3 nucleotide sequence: TGTGCCAGCAGCTTGGGGCAGGGCAGTCATGGCTACACCTTC. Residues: CASSLGQGSHGYTF.

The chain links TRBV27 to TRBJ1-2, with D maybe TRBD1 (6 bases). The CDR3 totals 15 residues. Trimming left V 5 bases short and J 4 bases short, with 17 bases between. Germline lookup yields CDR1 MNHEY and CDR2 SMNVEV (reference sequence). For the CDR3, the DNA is TGTGCCAGCAGTCCACGGGGGGGCTGGGCCTATGGCTACACCTTC. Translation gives CASSPRGGWAYGYTF.

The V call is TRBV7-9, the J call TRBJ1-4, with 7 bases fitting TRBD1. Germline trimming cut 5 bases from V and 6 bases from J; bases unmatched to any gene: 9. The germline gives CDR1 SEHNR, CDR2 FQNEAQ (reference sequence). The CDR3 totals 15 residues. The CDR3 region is CASSTERGLDEKLFF. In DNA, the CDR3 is TGTGCCAGCAGCACCGAAAGGGGGCTAGATGAAAAACTGTTTTTT.

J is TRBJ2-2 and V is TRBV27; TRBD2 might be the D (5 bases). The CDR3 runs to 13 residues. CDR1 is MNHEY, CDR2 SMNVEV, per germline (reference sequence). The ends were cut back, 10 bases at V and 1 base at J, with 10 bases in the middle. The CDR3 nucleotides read TGTGCCACGGCAAGCGGGAACACCGGGGAGCTGTTTTTT. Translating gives CATASGNTGELFF.

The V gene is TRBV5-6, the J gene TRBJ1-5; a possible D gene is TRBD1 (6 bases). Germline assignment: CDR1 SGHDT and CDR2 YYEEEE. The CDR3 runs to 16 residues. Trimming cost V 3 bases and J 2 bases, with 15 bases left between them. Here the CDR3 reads CASSWGGGPGNQPQHF. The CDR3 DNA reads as TGTGCCAGCAGCTGGGGCGGGGGGCCCGGCAATCAGCCCCAGCATTTT. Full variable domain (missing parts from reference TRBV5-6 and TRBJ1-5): DAGVTQSPTHLIKTRGQQVTLRCSPKSGHDTVSWYQQALGQGPQFIFQYYEEEERQRGNFPDRFSGHQFPNYSSELNVNALLLGDSALYLCASSWGGGPGNQPQHFGDGTRLSIL.

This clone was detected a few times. Written as DNA, the CDR3 is TGTGCCAGCAGTGAAGGAAACAGGGTAGGGAACACTGAAGCTTTCTTT. Translation gives CASSEGNRVGNTEAFF. J is TRBJ1-1 and V is TRBV2, with D tentatively TRBD1 (6 bases). Germline loops: CDR1 SNHLY, CDR2 FYNNEI. Trimming pared 1 base from V and 1 base from J, leaving 13 bases between. The CDR3 totals 16 residues.

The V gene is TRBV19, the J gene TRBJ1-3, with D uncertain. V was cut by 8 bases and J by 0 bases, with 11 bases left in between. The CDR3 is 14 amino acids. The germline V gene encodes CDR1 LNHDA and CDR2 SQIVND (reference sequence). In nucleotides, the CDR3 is TGTGCCAGTGCGCGAGGTCTCTCTGGAAACACCATATATTTT. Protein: CASARGLSGNTIYF.

In nucleotides, the CDR3 is TGTGCCTGGACGGGGGGGACAGGGGAGTCTGGCTACACCTTC. Translating it yields CAWTGGTGESGYTF. This chain uses TRBV30 with TRBJ1-2, with 10 bases lining up with TRBD1. V lost 4 bases to trimming and J lost 7 bases; unmatched junction nucleotides: 9. CDR1 is GTSNPN and CDR2 is SVGIG in the germline V gene (reference sequence). The CDR3 spans 14 residues. The entire variable domain, with the rest obtained from reference TRBV30 and TRBJ1-2, is as follows: SQTIHQWPATLVQPVGSPLSLECTVEGTSNPNLYWYRQAAGRGLQLLFYSVGIGQISSEVPQNLSASRPQDRQFILSSKKLLLSDSGFYLCAWTGGTGESGYTFGSGTRLTVV.

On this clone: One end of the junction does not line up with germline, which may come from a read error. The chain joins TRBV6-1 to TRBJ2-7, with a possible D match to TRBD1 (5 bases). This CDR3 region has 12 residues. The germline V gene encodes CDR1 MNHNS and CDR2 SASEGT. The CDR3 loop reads CASSETRQDIDF. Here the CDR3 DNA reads TGTGCCAGCAGTGAAACCCGCCAGGACATAGACTTC.